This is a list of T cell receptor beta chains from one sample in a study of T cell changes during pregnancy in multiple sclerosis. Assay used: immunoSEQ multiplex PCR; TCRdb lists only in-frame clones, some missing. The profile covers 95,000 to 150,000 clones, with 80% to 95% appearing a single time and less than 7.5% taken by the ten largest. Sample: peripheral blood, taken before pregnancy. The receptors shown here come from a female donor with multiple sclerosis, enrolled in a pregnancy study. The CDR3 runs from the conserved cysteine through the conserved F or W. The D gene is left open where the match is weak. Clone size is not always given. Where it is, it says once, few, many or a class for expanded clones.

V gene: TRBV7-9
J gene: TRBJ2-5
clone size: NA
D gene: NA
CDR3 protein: CASSWGGGNQETQYF
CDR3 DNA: TGTGCCAGCAGCTGGGGAGGGGGTAATCAAGAGACCCAGTACTTC

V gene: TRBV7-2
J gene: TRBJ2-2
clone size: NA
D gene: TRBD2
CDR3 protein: CASSYASGNTGELFF
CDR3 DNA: TGTGCCAGCAGCTATGCTAGCGGGAACACCGGGGAGCTGTTTTTT

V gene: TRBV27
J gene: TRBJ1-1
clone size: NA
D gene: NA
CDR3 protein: CASSHRVGNTEAFF
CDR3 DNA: TGTGCCAGCAGTCACAGGGTAGGGAACACTGAAGCTTTCTTT

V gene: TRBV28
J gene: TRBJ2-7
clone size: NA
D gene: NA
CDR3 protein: CASSLHPRWEQYF
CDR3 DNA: TGTGCCAGCAGTTTACACCCTAGATGGGAGCAGTACTTC

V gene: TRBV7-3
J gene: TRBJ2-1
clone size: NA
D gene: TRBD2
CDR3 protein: CASSPRSLAGTLSYNEQFF
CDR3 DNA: TGTGCCAGCAGCCCACGTTCCCTAGCGGGGACCCTATCCTACAATGAGCAGTTCTTC

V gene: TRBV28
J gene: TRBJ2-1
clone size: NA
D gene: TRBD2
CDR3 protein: CASNGGGIPYNEQFF
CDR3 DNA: TGTGCCAGCAATGGGGGAGGGATCCCCTACAATGAGCAGTTCTTC

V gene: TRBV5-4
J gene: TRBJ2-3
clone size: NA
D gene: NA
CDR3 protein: CASSLAPGRGPDTQYF
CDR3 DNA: TGTGCCAGCAGCTTGGCCCCGGGCAGGGGTCCCGATACGCAGTATTTT

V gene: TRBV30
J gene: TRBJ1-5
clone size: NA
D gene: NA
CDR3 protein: CALQLSNQPQHF
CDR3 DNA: TGTGCCCTACAGCTAAGCAATCAGCCCCAGCATTTT

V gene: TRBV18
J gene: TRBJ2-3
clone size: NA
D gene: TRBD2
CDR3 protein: CASSPTSGITDTQYF
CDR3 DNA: TGTGCCAGCTCACCGACTAGCGGGATAACAGATACGCAGTATTTT

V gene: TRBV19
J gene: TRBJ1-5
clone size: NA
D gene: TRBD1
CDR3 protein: CASTPGQGQPQHF
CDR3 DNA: TGTGCCAGTACTCCGGGACAGGGTCAGCCCCAGCATTTT

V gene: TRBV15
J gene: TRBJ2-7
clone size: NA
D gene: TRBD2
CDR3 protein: CATAPSGRNSYEQYF
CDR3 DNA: TGTGCCACCGCCCCTAGCGGGAGAAACTCCTACGAGCAGTACTTC

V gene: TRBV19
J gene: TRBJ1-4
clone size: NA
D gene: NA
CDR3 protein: CASLDSFATNEKLFF
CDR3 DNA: TGTGCCAGCTTGGACAGTTTCGCAACTAATGAAAAACTGTTTTTT

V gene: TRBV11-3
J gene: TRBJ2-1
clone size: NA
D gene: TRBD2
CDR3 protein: CASSYSRTSGGEYNEQFF
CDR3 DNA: TGTGCCAGCAGCTACTCCCGGACTAGCGGGGGGGAATACAATGAGCAGTTCTTC

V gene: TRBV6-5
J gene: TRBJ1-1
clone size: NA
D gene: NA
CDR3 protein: CASSYGSAVTNTEAFF
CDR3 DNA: TGTGCCAGCAGTTACGGATCGGCGGTCACGAACACTGAAGCTTTCTTT

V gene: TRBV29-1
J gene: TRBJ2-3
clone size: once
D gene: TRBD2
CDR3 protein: CSVGIAGITDTQYF
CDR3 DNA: TGCAGCGTTGGTATAGCGGGGATTACAGATACGCAGTATTTT

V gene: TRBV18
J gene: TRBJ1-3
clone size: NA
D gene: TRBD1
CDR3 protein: CASSPRLPGTGLVRSGNTIYF
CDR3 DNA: TGTGCCAGCTCACCGAGGCTCCCCGGGACAGGGCTTGTCAGGTCTGGAAACACCATATATTTT

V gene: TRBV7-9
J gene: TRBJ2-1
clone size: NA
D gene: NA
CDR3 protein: CASSAGFYMHEQFF
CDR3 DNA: TGTGCCAGCAGCGCCGGGTTCTACATGCATGAGCAGTTCTTC

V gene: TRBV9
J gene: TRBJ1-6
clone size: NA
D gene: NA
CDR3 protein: CASSVVGGKDPLHF
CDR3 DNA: TGTGCCAGCAGCGTAGTGGGAGGGAAAGATCCCCTCCACTTT

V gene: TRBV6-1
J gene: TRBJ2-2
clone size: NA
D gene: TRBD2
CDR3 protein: CASSATGTSRNTGELFF
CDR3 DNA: TGTGCCAGCAGTGCAACCGGGACTAGCAGGAACACCGGGGAGCTGTTTTTT

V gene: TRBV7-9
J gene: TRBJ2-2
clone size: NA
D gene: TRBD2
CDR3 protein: CASSQGLAGGTGELFF
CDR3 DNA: TGTGCCAGCAGCCAAGGACTAGCGGGAGGTACCGGGGAGCTGTTTTTT

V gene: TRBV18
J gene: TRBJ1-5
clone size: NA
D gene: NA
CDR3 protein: CASSPGGIRNQPQHF
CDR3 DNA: TGTGCCAGCTCACCAGGGGGGATTCGGAATCAGCCCCAGCATTTT

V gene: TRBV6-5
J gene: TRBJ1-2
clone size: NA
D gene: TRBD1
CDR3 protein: CASRNGQGIFGYTF
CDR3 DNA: TGTGCCAGCAGAAACGGACAGGGGATTTTTGGCTACACCTTC

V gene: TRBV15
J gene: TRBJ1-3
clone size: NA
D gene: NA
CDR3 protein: CATSRDRAGNTIYF
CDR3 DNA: TGTGCCACCAGCAGAGACAGGGCCGGAAACACCATATATTTT

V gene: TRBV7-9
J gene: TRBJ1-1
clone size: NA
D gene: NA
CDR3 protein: CASSPWIQENTEAFF
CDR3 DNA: TGTGCCAGCAGCCCGTGGATTCAGGAGAACACTGAAGCTTTCTTT

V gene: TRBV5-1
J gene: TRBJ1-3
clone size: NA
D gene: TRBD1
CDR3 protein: CASSEGQGSGNTIYF
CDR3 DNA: TGCGCCAGCAGCGAGGGACAGGGCTCTGGAAACACCATATATTTT

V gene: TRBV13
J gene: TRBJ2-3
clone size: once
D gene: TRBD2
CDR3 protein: CASSLTVAGGVSTDTQYF
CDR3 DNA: TGTGCCAGCAGCTTAACAGTAGCGGGAGGGGTGAGCACAGATACGCAGTATTTT